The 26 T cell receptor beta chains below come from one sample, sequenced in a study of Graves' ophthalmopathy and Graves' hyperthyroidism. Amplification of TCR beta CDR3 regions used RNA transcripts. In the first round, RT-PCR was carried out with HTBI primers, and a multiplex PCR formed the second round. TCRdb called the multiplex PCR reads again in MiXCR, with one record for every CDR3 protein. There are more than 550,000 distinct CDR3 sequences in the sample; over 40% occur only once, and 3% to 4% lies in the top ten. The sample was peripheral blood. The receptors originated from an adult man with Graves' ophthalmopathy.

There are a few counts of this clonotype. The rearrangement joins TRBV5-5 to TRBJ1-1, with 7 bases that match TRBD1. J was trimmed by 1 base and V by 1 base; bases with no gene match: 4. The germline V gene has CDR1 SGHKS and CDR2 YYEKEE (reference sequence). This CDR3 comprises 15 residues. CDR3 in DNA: TGTGCCAGCAGCTTGTGGCCAGGGGGGAACACTGAAGCTTTCTTT. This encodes CASSLWPGGNTEAFF.

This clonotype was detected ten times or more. DNA for the CDR3: TGCAGTGCGACCTCGACAGGGGGCGGCACTGAAGCTTTCTTT. Translation: CSATSTGGGTEAFF. The rearrangement links TRBV20-1 to TRBJ1-1, with 10 nucleotides matching TRBD1. The CDR3 loop spans 14 amino acids. J lost 4 bases, V lost 6 bases, and 8 bases had no gene match. From germline, CDR1 is DFQATT and CDR2 SNEGSKA (reference sequence).

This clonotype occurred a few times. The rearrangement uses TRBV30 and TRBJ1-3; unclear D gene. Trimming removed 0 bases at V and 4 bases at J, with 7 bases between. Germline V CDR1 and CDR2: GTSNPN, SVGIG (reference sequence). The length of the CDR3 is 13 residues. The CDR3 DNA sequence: TGTGCCTGGAGTGTACGGCGGGGAAACACCATATATTTT. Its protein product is CAWSVRRGNTIYF.

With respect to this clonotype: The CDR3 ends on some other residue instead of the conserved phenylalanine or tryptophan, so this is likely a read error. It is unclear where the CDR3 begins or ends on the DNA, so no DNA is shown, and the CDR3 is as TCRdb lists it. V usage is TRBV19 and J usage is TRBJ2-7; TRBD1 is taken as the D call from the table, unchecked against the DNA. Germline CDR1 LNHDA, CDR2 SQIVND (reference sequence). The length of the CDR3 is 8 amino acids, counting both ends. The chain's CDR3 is CASSSGDR.

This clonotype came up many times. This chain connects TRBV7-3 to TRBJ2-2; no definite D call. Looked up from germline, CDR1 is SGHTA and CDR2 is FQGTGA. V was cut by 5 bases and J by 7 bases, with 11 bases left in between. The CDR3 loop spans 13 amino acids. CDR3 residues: CASSPHRGGELFF. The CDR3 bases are TGTGCCAGCAGCCCGCACAGAGGCGGGGAGCTGTTTTTT.

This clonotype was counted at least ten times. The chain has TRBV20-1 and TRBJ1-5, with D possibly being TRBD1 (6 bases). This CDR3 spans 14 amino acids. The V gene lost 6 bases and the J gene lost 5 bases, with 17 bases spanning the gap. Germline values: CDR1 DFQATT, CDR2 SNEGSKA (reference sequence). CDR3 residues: CSAPSGARDQPQHF. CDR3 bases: TGCAGTGCGCCGTCAGGGGCGAGGGATCAGCCCCAGCATTTT.

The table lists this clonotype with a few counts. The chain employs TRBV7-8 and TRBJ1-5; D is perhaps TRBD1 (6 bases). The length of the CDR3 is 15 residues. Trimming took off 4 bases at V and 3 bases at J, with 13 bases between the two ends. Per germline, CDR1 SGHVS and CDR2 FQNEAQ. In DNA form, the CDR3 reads TGTGCCAGCAGCTCGAACAGGGAAACCAATCAGCCCCAGCATTTT. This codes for CASSSNRETNQPQHF.

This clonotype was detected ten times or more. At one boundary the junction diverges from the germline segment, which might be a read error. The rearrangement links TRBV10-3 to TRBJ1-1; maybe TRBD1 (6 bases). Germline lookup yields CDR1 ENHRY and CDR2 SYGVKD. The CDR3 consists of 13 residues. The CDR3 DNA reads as TGTGCCAGCAGTGAACAGGCGGGGGGCAGGGCTTTCTTT. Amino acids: CASSEQAGGRAFF.

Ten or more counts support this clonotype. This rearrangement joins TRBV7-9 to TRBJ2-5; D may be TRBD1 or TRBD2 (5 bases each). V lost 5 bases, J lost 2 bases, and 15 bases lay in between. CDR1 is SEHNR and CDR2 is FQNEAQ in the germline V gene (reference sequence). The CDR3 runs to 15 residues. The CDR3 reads CASSLPMGEQETQYF. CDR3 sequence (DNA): TGTGCCAGCAGCCTGCCGATGGGGGAACAAGAGACCCAGTACTTC. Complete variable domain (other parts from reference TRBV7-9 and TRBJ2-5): DTGVSQNPRHKITKRGQNVTFRCDPISEHNRLYWYRQTLGQGPEFLTYFQNEAQLEKSRLLSDRFSAERPKGSFSTLEIQRTEQGDSAMYLCASSLPMGEQETQYFGPGTRLLVL.

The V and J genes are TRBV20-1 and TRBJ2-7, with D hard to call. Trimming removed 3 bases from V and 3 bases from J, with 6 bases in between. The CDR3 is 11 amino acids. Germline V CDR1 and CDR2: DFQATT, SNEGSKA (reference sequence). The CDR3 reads CSARNGYEQYF. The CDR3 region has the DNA TGCAGTGCTAGGAACGGCTACGAGCAGTACTTC.

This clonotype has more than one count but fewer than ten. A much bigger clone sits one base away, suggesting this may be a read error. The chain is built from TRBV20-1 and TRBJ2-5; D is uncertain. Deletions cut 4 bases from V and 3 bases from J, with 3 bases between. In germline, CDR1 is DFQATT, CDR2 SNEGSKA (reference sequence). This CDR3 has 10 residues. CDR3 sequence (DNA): TGCAGTGCTATAAAAGAGACCCAGTACTTC. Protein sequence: CSAIKETQYF.

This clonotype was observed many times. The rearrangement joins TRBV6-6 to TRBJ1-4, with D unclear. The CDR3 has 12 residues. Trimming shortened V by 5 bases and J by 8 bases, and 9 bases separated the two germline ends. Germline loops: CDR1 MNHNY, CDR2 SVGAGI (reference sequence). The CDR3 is CASSTSTEKLFF. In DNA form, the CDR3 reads TGTGCCAGCAGTACCTCCACCGAAAAACTGTTTTTT.

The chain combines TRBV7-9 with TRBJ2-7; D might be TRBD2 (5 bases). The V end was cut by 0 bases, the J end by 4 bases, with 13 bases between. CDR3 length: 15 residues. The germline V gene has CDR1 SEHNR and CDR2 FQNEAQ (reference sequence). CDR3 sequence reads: CASSLAPLGDYEQYF. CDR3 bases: TGTGCCAGCAGCTTAGCGCCCCTGGGAGATTACGAGCAGTACTTC.

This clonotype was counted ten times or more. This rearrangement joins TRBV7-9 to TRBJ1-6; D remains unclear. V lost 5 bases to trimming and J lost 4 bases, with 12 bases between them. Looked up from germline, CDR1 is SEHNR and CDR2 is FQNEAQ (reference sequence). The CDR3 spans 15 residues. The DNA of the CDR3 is TGTGCCAGCAGCATAGAGGCGGGGTATAATTCACCCCTCCACTTT. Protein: CASSIEAGYNSPLHF.

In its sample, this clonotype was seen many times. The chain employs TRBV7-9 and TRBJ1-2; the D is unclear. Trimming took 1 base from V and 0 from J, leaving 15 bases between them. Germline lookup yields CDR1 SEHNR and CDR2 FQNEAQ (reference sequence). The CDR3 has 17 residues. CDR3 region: CASSLDTARWANYGYTF. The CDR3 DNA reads TGTGCCAGCAGCTTAGATACAGCACGTTGGGCTAACTATGGCTACACCTTC.

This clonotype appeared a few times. The CDR3 protein is CASSLDYAGLYGYTF. CDR3 nucleotide sequence: TGTGCCAGCAGCTTAGATTATGCAGGACTCTATGGCTACACCTTC. V usage is TRBV7-9 and J usage is TRBJ1-2; D not resolved. The CDR3 runs 15 residues. Trimming removed 1 base from V and 4 bases from J, with 13 bases in between. The germline V gene encodes CDR1 SEHNR and CDR2 FQNEAQ (reference sequence).

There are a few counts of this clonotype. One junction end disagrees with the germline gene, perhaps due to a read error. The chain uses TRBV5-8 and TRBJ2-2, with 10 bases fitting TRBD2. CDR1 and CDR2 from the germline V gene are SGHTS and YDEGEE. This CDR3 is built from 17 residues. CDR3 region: CASSQGGLAGVTGELFF. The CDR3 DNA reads TGCGCCAGCAGCCAAGGGGGGCTAGCGGGAGTCACCGGGGAGCTGTTTTTT. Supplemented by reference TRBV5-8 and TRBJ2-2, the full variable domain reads EAGVTQSPTHLIKTRGQQATLRCSPISGHTSVYWYQQALGLGLQFLLWYDEGEERNRGNFPPRFSGRQFPNYSSELNVNALELEDSALYLCASSQGGLAGVTGELFFGEGSRLTVL.

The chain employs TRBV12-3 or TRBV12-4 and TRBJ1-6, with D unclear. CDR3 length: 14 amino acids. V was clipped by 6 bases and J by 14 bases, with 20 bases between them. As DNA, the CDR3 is TGTGCCAGCAGCCCCGGACGGGAAATATTTTCCCTCCACTTT. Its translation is CASSPGREIFSLHF.

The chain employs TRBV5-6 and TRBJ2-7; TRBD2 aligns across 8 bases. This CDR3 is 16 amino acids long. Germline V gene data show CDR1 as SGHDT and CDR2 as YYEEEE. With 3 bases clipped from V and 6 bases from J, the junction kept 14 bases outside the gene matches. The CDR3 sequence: CASSSGISGELFEQYF. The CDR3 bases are TGTGCCAGCAGCTCCGGGATTAGCGGGGAGCTCTTCGAGCAGTACTTC.

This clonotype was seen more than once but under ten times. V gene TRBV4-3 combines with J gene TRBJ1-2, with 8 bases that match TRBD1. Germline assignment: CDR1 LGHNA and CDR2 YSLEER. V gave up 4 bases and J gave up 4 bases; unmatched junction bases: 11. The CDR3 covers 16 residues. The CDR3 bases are TGCGCCAGCAGCCCCCAGCAGGGGGCGGAGGGCTATGGCTACACCTTC. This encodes CASSPQQGAEGYGYTF.

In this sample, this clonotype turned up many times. The chain's CDR3 is CSASSGTGSINQPQHF. In DNA, the CDR3 is TGCAGTGCTAGTAGTGGGACAGGCTCTATCAATCAGCCCCAGCATTTT. The chain is built from TRBV20-1 and TRBJ1-5; 8 nucleotides line up with TRBD1. J was trimmed by 3 bases and V by 3 bases; bases with no gene match: 10. CDR1 DFQATT and CDR2 SNEGSKA come from the germline V gene (reference sequence). The CDR3 sequence is 16 residues long.

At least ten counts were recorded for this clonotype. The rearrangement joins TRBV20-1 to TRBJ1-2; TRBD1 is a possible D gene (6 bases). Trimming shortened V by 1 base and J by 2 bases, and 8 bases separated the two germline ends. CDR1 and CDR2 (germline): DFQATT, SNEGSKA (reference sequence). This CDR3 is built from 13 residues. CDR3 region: CSARVTGNYGYTF. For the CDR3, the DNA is TGCAGTGCTAGAGTTACAGGGAACTATGGCTACACCTTC.

The CDR3 DNA reads TGTGCTAGTGGCCCTGGGTTGCGGACAGGGGGTCGGGAGCTGTTTTTT. Translated: CASGPGLRTGGRELFF. The chain recombines TRBV12-5 with TRBJ2-2, with TRBD1 matching over 10 bases. CDR3 length: 16 amino acids. Per germline, CDR1 LGHNT and CDR2 FRNRAP. With V trimmed by 6 bases and J by 9 bases, 13 bases remained unmatched.

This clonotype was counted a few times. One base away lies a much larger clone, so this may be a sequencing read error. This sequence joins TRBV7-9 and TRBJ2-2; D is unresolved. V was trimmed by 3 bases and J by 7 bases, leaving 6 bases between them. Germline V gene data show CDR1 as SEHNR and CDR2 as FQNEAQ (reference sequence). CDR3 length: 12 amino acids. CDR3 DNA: TGTGCCAGCAGCTTGCCGGGCGGGGAGCTGTTTTTT. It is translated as CASSLPGGELFF.

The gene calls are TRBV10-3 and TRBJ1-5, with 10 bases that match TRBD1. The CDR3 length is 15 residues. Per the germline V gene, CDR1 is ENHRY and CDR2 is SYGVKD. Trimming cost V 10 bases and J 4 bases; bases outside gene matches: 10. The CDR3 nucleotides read TGTGCCACACAGACCGGGACAGGGGATAATCAGCCCCAGCATTTT. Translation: CATQTGTGDNQPQHF.

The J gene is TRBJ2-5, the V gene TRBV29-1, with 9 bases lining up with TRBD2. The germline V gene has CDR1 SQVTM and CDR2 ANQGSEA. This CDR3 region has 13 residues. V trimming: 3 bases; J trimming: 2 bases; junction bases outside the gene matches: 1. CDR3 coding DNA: TGCAGCGTTGATGCGGGGGGGCAAGAGACCCAGTACTTC. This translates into CSVDAGGQETQYF.